The clone carrying this TCR beta chain was counted a few times. This CDR3 comprises 13 residues. CDR1 and CDR2 from the germline V gene are SGHTA and FQGNSA. Deletions cut 5 bases from V and 6 bases from J, with 10 bases between. MiXCR, applied by TCRdb to the 5' RACE reads, yields one record per CDR3 protein. The sample consists of about 310,000 distinct CDR3 sequences, 20% to 25% of them appearing once. The data are from a study of CD8 T cells in ankylosing spondylitis. The material sequenced was blood, either unsorted or a sorted T cell fraction (not recorded which). V gene TRBV7-2 combines with J gene TRBJ2-2; D remains ambiguous. The receptor comes from a female donor with ankylosing spondylitis or in good health (not recorded which). The CDR3 reads CASSSPVPGELFF. The DNA for the CDR3 is TGTGCCAGCAGCAGTCCAGTACCCGGGGAGCTGTTTTTT.